The 12 T cell receptor beta chains given below trace back to one sample, sequenced in a study of blood T cell repertoires in COVID-19. TCRdb keeps only in-frame clones here, not all; method: immunoSEQ multiplex PCR. Of about 160,000 clones listed, approximately 86% are singletons. The sequencing input was PBMCs or T cells enriched from blood (not recorded which). The receptors shown here come from a man aged 55 to 70 who had recovered from COVID-19.

This clone came up once. This chain links TRBV3-1 (or the pseudogene TRBV3-2) with TRBJ2-5; D not resolved. The length of the CDR3 is 15 residues. Germline CDR1 and CDR2: LGHDT and YNNKEL (reference sequence). V was shortened by 0 bases and J by 2 bases, with 10 bases between the two germline ends. CDR3 region: CASSQDVRQQETQYF. The CDR3 coding sequence is TGTGCCAGCAGCCAAGATGTGAGACAACAAGAGACCCAGTACTTC.

The chain recombines TRBV9 with TRBJ2-7; a possible D gene is TRBD2 (7 bases). The CDR3 has 16 amino acids. Per the germline V gene, CDR1 is SGDLS and CDR2 is YYNGEE. Trimming took 1 base from V and 0 from J, leaving 14 bases between them. The CDR3: CASSVTVGGHSYEQYF. In DNA, the CDR3 is TGTGCCAGCAGCGTAACAGTGGGGGGGCACTCCTACGAGCAGTACTTC.

The chain has TRBV5-6 and TRBJ2-5; a possible D gene is TRBD1 (6 bases). This CDR3 has 16 residues. Trimming removed 1 base from V and 0 bases from J, with 13 bases in between. Germline CDR1 is SGHDT and CDR2 is YYEEEE. The CDR3 loop reads CASSLMGARNQETQYF. CDR3 DNA: TGTGCCAGCAGCTTGATGGGGGCCCGGAACCAAGAGACCCAGTACTTC.

The chain has TRBV28 and TRBJ1-3, with 8 bases fitting TRBD1. The V and J ends lost 2 bases and 0 bases, in that order; junction bases with no gene match: 6. This CDR3 is 17 amino acids long. Germline CDR1 and CDR2: MDHEN and SYDVKM. CDR3 protein: CASSLPTGGTSGNTIYF. The CDR3 DNA sequence: TGTGCCAGCAGTTTACCCACAGGGGGGACCTCTGGAAACACCATATATTTT. Filled out from reference TRBV28 and TRBJ1-3, the complete variable domain reads DVKVTQSSRYLVKRTGEKVFLECVQDMDHENMFWYRQDPGLGLRLIYFSYDVKMKEKGDIPEGYSVSREKKERFSLILESASTNQTSMYLCASSLPTGGTSGNTIYFGEGSWLTVV.

The chain uses TRBV28 and TRBJ1-6; 9 nucleotides match TRBD1. CDR3 size: 12 residues. After removal of 10 bases from V and 7 bases from J, the junction contained 2 bases not matched to a gene. The germline V gene has CDR1 MDHEN and CDR2 SYDVKM. Here the CDR3 reads CATGQGNSPLHF. DNA for the CDR3: TGTGCCACTGGACAGGGGAATTCACCCCTCCACTTT.

The J gene is TRBJ1-1, the V gene TRBV9; 9 bases map to TRBD1. This CDR3 is built from 15 residues. Germline V gives CDR1 SGDLS, CDR2 YYNGEE. The junction had 7 bases not matched to a gene; V was cut back by 3 bases and J by 4 bases. Here the CDR3 DNA reads TGTGCCAGCAGCGCCCTCACAGGGGGCGGCACTGAAGCTTTCTTT. It translates to CASSALTGGGTEAFF.

The V call is TRBV3-1 (or the pseudogene TRBV3-2), the J call TRBJ1-5; 8 bases map to TRBD1. Trimming cost V 4 bases and J 4 bases; bases outside gene matches: 6. The CDR3 runs to 15 residues. Germline V gene data show CDR1 as LGHDT and CDR2 as YNNKEL (reference sequence). CDR3 nucleotide sequence: TGTGCCAGCAGCCCACTGACAGGGGCGAATCAGCCCCAGCATTTT. Encoded protein: CASSPLTGANQPQHF.

The CDR3 spells CASSGQYLEQFF. CDR3 in DNA: TGTGCCAGCAGTGGGCAGTATCTTGAGCAGTTCTTC. The chain combines TRBV28 with TRBJ2-1; no reliable D call. The ends were cut back, 5 bases at V and 9 bases at J, with 11 bases in the middle. The CDR3 sequence is 12 residues long. Germline V lookup: CDR1 MDHEN, CDR2 SYDVKM. Full variable domain (outside the CDR3, taken from reference TRBV28 and TRBJ2-1): DVKVTQSSRYLVKRTGEKVFLECVQDMDHENMFWYRQDPGLGLRLIYFSYDVKMKEKGDIPEGYSVSREKKERFSLILESASTNQTSMYLCASSGQYLEQFFGPGTRLTVL.

This clone was counted a single time. The CDR3 region has the DNA TGTGCCAGCAGCCTACGGGACAGGGGTTTGGGTATGAACACTGAAGCTTTCTTT. This gives the protein CASSLRDRGLGMNTEAFF. The V gene is TRBV5-5, the J gene TRBJ1-1; 10 positions agree with TRBD1. Looked up from germline, CDR1 is SGHKS and CDR2 is YYEKEE (reference sequence). Trimming removed 4 bases from V and 0 bases from J; junction bases left unmatched: 12. The CDR3 runs to 18 residues.

This clone was picked up one time. The V gene is TRBV7-6, the J gene TRBJ2-2; D might be TRBD1 (6 bases). Per the germline V gene, CDR1 is SGHVS and CDR2 is FNYEAQ. The CDR3 length is 14 residues. Between the trimmed V and J ends, which lost 8 bases and 5 bases, there was a span of 15 bases. CDR3 nucleotide sequence: TGTGCCAGCTCTAACAACAGGGAAACCGGGGAGCTGTTTTTT. Protein product: CASSNNRETGELFF.

CDR3 in DNA: TGTGCCAGCAGCGATAGCGGGAGGGCCTCCGTCGGGGAGCTGTTTTTT. Its protein is CASSDSGRASVGELFF. The chain joins TRBV5-6 to TRBJ2-2; 11 bases map to TRBD2. After removal of 4 bases from V and 7 bases from J, the junction contained 9 bases not matched to a gene. The V gene's germline CDR1 is SGHDT and CDR2 YYEEEE. The CDR3 is 16 amino acids.

The chain couples TRBV18 to TRBJ2-7, with 9 bases matching TRBD1. J was trimmed by 6 bases and V by 5 bases; bases with no gene match: 8. The germline V gene has CDR1 KGHSH and CDR2 LQKENI. This CDR3 has 14 amino acids. This CDR3 reads CASSSGTGLGEQYF. The CDR3 region has the DNA TGTGCCAGCTCATCCGGGACAGGGCTGGGCGAGCAGTACTTC.